Presented here are 13 T cell receptor beta chains from one specimen sequenced in a study of T cell repertoires in cytomegalovirus infection. Their antigen targets remain unknown. MiXCR was run by TCRdb on the reads, yielding one entry per CDR3 protein. This table has hundreds of thousands of distinct CDR3 sequences, 33% appearing once. Specimen: cultured PBMCs, collected from culture after CMV antigen stimulation. The source of these receptors is a human donor in good health (CMV status not recorded). Some clones in this sample may be carry-over from other donors' samples.

This clonotype was detected a few times. The genes are TRBV7-2 and TRBJ2-4; D call uncertain. The V and J ends lost 7 bases and 0 bases respectively, with 16 bases between them. This CDR3 region has 16 residues. Germline values: CDR1 SGHTA, CDR2 FQGNSA. CDR3 region: CASTHDADLAKNIQYF. CDR3 nucleotides: TGTGCCAGCACCCATGACGCCGATTTAGCCAAAAACATTCAGTACTTC.

Comment on this clonotype: A much more abundant neighbour one base away suggests this may be a read error. The chain uses TRBV7-2 and TRBJ2-1, with 7 bases fitting TRBD2. The CDR3 loop spans 16 amino acids. Germline CDR1 and CDR2: SGHTA and FQGNSA. DNA of the CDR3: TGTGTCAGCAGCTCGGGACTACTCCGCTCCTACAATGAGCAGTTCTTC. It is translated as CVSSSGLLRSYNEQFF.

The V and J genes are TRBV4-3 and TRBJ2-1; D unclear. The CDR3 is 14 amino acids. The V gene lost 3 bases and the J gene lost 4 bases, with 10 bases spanning the gap. The V gene's germline CDR1 is LGHNA and CDR2 YSLEER. CDR3 region: CASSHPDSYNEQFF. The CDR3 DNA sequence: TGCGCCAGCAGCCACCCCGACTCGTACAATGAGCAGTTCTTC.

This clonotype was seen repeatedly, ten times or more. The gene calls are TRBV27 and TRBJ1-2; D is uncertain. The germline V and J ends were trimmed by 6 bases and 4 bases, with 18 bases remaining between them. The CDR3 sequence is 15 residues long. Germline V gene data show CDR1 as MNHEY and CDR2 as SMNVEV (reference sequence). CDR3 bases: TGTGCCAGCAGACCCGCTTTGGTTGGGCCCTATGGCTACACCTTC. Protein: CASRPALVGPYGYTF.

The V and J genes are TRBV28 and TRBJ2-7; no clear D. Deletions cut 5 bases from V and 6 bases from J, with 17 bases between. This CDR3 is built from 14 residues. CDR1 is MDHEN and CDR2 is SYDVKM in the germline V gene. This CDR3 reads CASSPGSAQTEQYF. CDR3 in DNA: TGTGCCAGCAGTCCCGGGTCAGCACAAACCGAGCAGTACTTC.

The chain joins TRBV5-1 to TRBJ2-1; the match to TRBD2 covers 10 bases. The germline V gene has CDR1 SGHRS and CDR2 YFSETQ. The CDR3 runs 17 residues. V shed 4 bases, J shed 6 bases, and the junction held 13 bases outside the gene matches. The CDR3 coding sequence is TGCGCCAGCAGCCGTACAGGGAGCGGGAGGGCGGGCAATGAGCAGTTCTTC. Amino acid sequence: CASSRTGSGRAGNEQFF.

This clonotype was counted at least ten times. CDR3 loop: CASSPTGDGYTF. CDR3 bases: TGTGCCAGCAGCCCAACAGGGGATGGCTACACCTTC. The chain links TRBV7-2 to TRBJ1-2, with 7 bases matching TRBD1. The CDR3 sequence is 12 residues long. Germline CDR1 is SGHTA and CDR2 is FQGNSA. Trimming at V came to 5 bases and at J to 6 bases, leaving 3 bases not matched to a gene.

The chain employs TRBV20-1 and TRBJ2-7; D is ambiguous. Trimming removed 8 bases at V and 4 bases at J, with 15 bases between. CDR3 size: 12 residues. Germline V gene sequence: CDR1 DFQATT, CDR2 SNEGSKA (reference sequence). This CDR3 is CSPAQYSYEQYF. The DNA for the CDR3 is TGCAGTCCTGCACAGTATTCTTACGAGCAGTACTTC.

The rearrangement links TRBV9 to TRBJ2-1, with D perhaps matching TRBD1 or TRBD2 (6 bases each). Trimming stripped 4 bases from V and 9 bases from J, with 17 bases between. This CDR3 is built from 14 residues. CDR1 and CDR2 from the germline V gene are SGDLS and YYNGEE. CDR3 amino acids: CASSLDPGEAEQFF. CDR3 in DNA: TGTGCCAGCAGCCTGGACCCAGGGGAGGCTGAGCAGTTCTTC.

The genes are TRBV7-2 and TRBJ2-3, with a tentative D call TRBD1 (5 bases). V was clipped by 1 base and J by 4 bases, with 9 bases between them. CDR3 size: 14 residues. Germline CDR1 SGHTA, CDR2 FQGNSA. The CDR3 sequence: CASSLVGAPDTQYF. DNA for the CDR3: TGTGCCAGCAGCTTAGTAGGGGCCCCAGATACGCAGTATTTT. Filled out from reference TRBV7-2 and TRBJ2-3, the complete variable domain reads GAGVSQSPSNKVTEKGKDVELRCDPISGHTALYWYRQSLGQGLEFLIYFQGNSAPDKSGLPSDRFSAERTGGSVSTLTIQRTQQEDSAVYLCASSLVGAPDTQYFGPGTRLTVL.

This clonotype was seen repeatedly, ten times or more. V is TRBV7-2 and J is TRBJ1-1, with TRBD1 matching 7 bases. The germline gives CDR1 SGHTA, CDR2 FQGNSA. This CDR3 region has 14 residues. Trimming cost V 5 bases and J 3 bases; bases outside gene matches: 6. CDR3 sequence: CASSTTGRDTEAFF. CDR3 in DNA: TGTGCCAGCAGCACGACAGGGAGGGACACTGAAGCTTTCTTT.

This chain connects TRBV20-1 to TRBJ2-1; the D gene could be TRBD1 or TRBD2 (6 bases each). V was trimmed by 1 base and J by 8 bases, leaving 9 bases between them. Germline CDR1 reads DFQATT; CDR2 reads SNEGSKA (reference sequence). The CDR3 covers 12 residues. CDR3 DNA sequence: TGCAGTGCTAGAGGAGGGGGGCATGAGCAGTTCTTC. Translation gives CSARGGGHEQFF.

The V call is TRBV9, the J call TRBJ2-3, with 7 positions matching TRBD2. Unmatched junction bases numbered 13, after V lost 0 bases and J lost 9 bases. The CDR3 is 16 residues long. Germline-derived CDR1 and CDR2 are SGDLS and YYNGEE. In DNA, the CDR3 is TGTGCCAGCAGCGTAGAAGGCGGGAGCCGAAGGCGAACGCAGTATTTT. Protein sequence: CASSVEGGSRRRTQYF. Full variable domain (remainder filled in from reference TRBV9 and TRBJ2-3): DSGVTQTPKHLITATGQRVTLRCSPRSGDLSVYWYQQSLDQGLQFLIQYYNGEERAKGNILERFSAQQFPDLHSELNLSSLELGDSALYFCASSVEGGSRRRTQYFGPGTRLTVL.